The 28 T cell receptor beta chains below all came from one sample that was sequenced in a study of blood T cell repertoires in COVID-19. The repertoire was sequenced with immunoSEQ multiplex PCR; TCRdb's copy has only in-frame clones and lacks some. The profile shows more than 300,000 clones, just over 85% of them singletons. What was sequenced was PBMCs or T cells enriched from blood (not recorded which). The receptors were gathered from a man aged 25-45 years who had recovered from COVID-19.

The V and J genes are TRBV6-5 and TRBJ1-2; D is ambiguous. The V and J ends lost 8 bases and 6 bases respectively, with 10 bases between them. This CDR3 is 11 amino acids long. CDR1 is MNHEY and CDR2 is SVGAGI in the germline V gene. The CDR3 nucleotides read TGTGCCAGCGTCTTCGGTAATGGCTACACCTTC. Translated: CASVFGNGYTF.

This clone has just a few counts. The rearrangement links TRBV5-6 to TRBJ1-5, with D tentatively TRBD1 (6 bases). The CDR3 consists of 14 residues. V lost 3 bases, J lost 4 bases, and 11 bases lay in between. The germline V gene has CDR1 SGHDT and CDR2 YYEEEE. The CDR3 bases are TGTGCCAGCAGCTCAAACAGGGCTAATCAGCCCCAGCATTTT. Encoded protein: CASSSNRANQPQHF.

J is TRBJ2-1 and V is TRBV5-1; 9 bases line up with TRBD2. The CDR3 runs 16 residues. The V and J ends lost 0 bases and 6 bases, in that order; junction bases with no gene match: 7. Germline lookup yields CDR1 SGHRS and CDR2 YFSETQ. CDR3 DNA sequence: TGCGCCAGCAGCTTGGTGGTAGCGGGGGCCCTCAATGAGCAGTTCTTC. Translating gives CASSLVVAGALNEQFF.

The chain carries TRBV11-1 and TRBJ2-7, with 7 bases that match TRBD2. With 0 bases clipped from V and 4 bases from J, the junction kept 9 bases outside the gene matches. Germline CDR1 reads SGHAT; CDR2 reads FQDESV (reference sequence). The CDR3 is made up of 16 amino acids. CDR3 protein: CASSLARGGVRYEQYF. CDR3 coding DNA: TGTGCCAGCAGCTTAGCGCGCGGGGGTGTCCGTTACGAGCAGTACTTC. Full variable domain (rest looked up from reference TRBV11-1 and TRBJ2-7): EAEVAQSPRYKITEKSQAVAFWCDPISGHATLYWYRQILGQGPELLVQFQDESVVDDSQLPKDRFSAERLKGVDSTLKIQPAELGDSAMYLCASSLARGGVRYEQYFGPGTRLTVT.

The gene calls are TRBV6-5 and TRBJ1-2, with D possibly being TRBD1 (6 bases). From germline, CDR1 is MNHEY and CDR2 SVGAGI. The CDR3 totals 14 residues. Trimming left V 6 bases short and J 8 bases short, with 19 bases between. The CDR3 coding sequence is TGTGCCAGCAGGAGGGATCCAGGGGCAGGAGGCTACACCTTC. It yields the protein CASRRDPGAGGYTF.

The rearrangement joins TRBV5-1 to TRBJ1-1; 7 bases fit TRBD1. Germline lookup yields CDR1 SGHRS and CDR2 YFSETQ. V lost 3 bases and J lost 8; bases outside the gene matches: 16. The CDR3 runs 16 residues. CDR3 residues: CASSSGQVTAFLEAFF. In DNA form, the CDR3 reads TGCGCCAGCAGCTCAGGACAGGTCACCGCTTTTCTCGAAGCTTTCTTT.

The rearrangement links TRBV11-3 to TRBJ2-3, with D uncertain. This CDR3 spans 18 amino acids. Germline values: CDR1 SGHNT, CDR2 YENEEA. Between the trimmed V and J ends, which lost 5 bases and 3 bases, there was a span of 24 bases. The CDR3 is CASSRASLFEASTDTQYF. The CDR3 DNA reads TGTGCCAGCAGCCGCGCCTCCCTCTTCGAGGCTAGTACAGATACGCAGTATTTT.

CDR3 sequence: CASSQDKYPGSSTDTQYF. CDR3 nucleotides: TGCGCCAGCAGCCAAGATAAGTACCCGGGATCTAGCACAGATACGCAGTATTTT. The chain couples TRBV4-1 to TRBJ2-3; possibly TRBD2 for D (5 bases). Germline V gene sequence: CDR1 MGHRA, CDR2 YSYEKL. The V and J ends lost 0 bases and 0 bases respectively, with 16 bases between them. This CDR3 has 18 residues.

This CDR3 is CASSLGRTSNYGYTF. CDR3 DNA sequence: TGCGCCAGCAGCTTGGGCCGCACTTCTAACTATGGCTACACCTTC. The chain carries TRBV5-1 and TRBJ1-2; D unclear. Germline V CDR1 and CDR2: SGHRS, YFSETQ. This CDR3 comprises 15 residues. Deletions cut 0 bases from V and 0 bases from J, with 9 bases between. The full variable domain, in which reference TRBV5-1 and TRBJ1-2 provide the parts outside the CDR3, is KAGVTQTPRYLIKTRGQQVTLSCSPISGHRSVSWYQQTPGQGLQFLFEYFSETQRNKGNFPGRFSGRQFSNSRSEMNVSTLELGDSALYLCASSLGRTSNYGYTFGSGTRLTVV.

In this sample, this clone turned up once. J is TRBJ1-1 and V is TRBV28; D remains ambiguous. V lost 2 bases to trimming and J lost 1 base, with 5 bases between them. Germline CDR1 and CDR2: MDHEN and SYDVKM. The CDR3 loop spans 13 amino acids. As DNA, the CDR3 is TGTGCCAGCAGTTTAAGAGCGAACACTGAAGCTTTCTTT. Translation: CASSLRANTEAFF. Drawing the rest from reference TRBV28 and TRBJ1-1, the complete variable domain is DVKVTQSSRYLVKRTGEKVFLECVQDMDHENMFWYRQDPGLGLRLIYFSYDVKMKEKGDIPEGYSVSREKKERFSLILESASTNQTSMYLCASSLRANTEAFFGQGTRLTVV.

In this sample, this clone turned up a few times. V usage is TRBV2 and J usage is TRBJ2-2, with D uncertain. The CDR3 spans 13 residues. Germline-derived CDR1 and CDR2 are SNHLY and FYNNEI. The V end lost 0 bases, the J end lost 7 bases, and 6 bases lay between the germline ends. The CDR3: CASSEAVFGELFF. Here the CDR3 DNA reads TGTGCCAGCAGTGAAGCCGTCTTCGGGGAGCTGTTTTTT.

The chain carries TRBV6-2 or TRBV6-3 and TRBJ2-5; 7 nucleotides line up with TRBD1. The V and J ends lost 5 bases and 5 bases, in that order; junction bases with no gene match: 8. The CDR3 has 14 residues. Per the germline V gene, CDR1 is MNHEY and CDR2 is SVGEGT. CDR3 DNA sequence: TGTGCCAGCAGTAAAACAGGGGTCCGGGAGACCCAGTACTTC. As protein: CASSKTGVRETQYF.

The genes are TRBV18 and TRBJ2-5; D call uncertain. Trimming pared 1 base from V and 5 bases from J, leaving 8 bases between. The germline CDR1 and CDR2 sequences are KGHSH and LQKENI. This CDR3 comprises 13 residues. CDR3 in amino acids: CASSPRSTETQYF. In DNA, the CDR3 is TGTGCCAGCTCACCACGGTCTACGGAGACCCAGTACTTC.

This chain uses TRBV12-5 with TRBJ1-2; a weak D match, TRBD1 (5 bases). This CDR3 region has 15 residues. The germline V gene encodes CDR1 LGHNT and CDR2 FRNRAP. Deletions cut 1 base from V and 2 bases from J, with 11 bases between. In nucleotides, the CDR3 is TGTGCTAGTGGTTTGGGTGTTGGGGGGAACTATGGCTACACCTTC. It encodes CASGLGVGGNYGYTF.

The V and J genes are TRBV21-1 and TRBJ1-6; the table's D call TRBD1 went unverified against the DNA. TRBV21-1 is recorded as a pseudogene. This CDR3 comprises 16 residues. The CDR3 coding sequence is TGTGCCAGCAGCAAAGGAGGACATCTTGGGGATTCACCCCTCCACTTT. Protein sequence: CASSKGGHLGDSPLHF.

The chain has TRBV4-1 and TRBJ1-4; a possible D gene is TRBD1 (6 bases). The CDR3 length is 17 residues. Trimming cost V 0 bases and J 8 bases, with 19 bases left between them. The germline gives CDR1 MGHRA, CDR2 YSYEKL. CDR3 nucleotides: TGCGCCAGCAGCCAAGACCCTTTAGACAGGATGAGGGAAAAACTGTTTTTT. Its protein is CASSQDPLDRMREKLFF.

This chain uses TRBV10-1 with TRBJ1-1, with D perhaps matching TRBD1 (5 bases). Germline V CDR1 and CDR2: WNHNN, SYGVQD (reference sequence). Between the trimmed V and J ends, which lost 3 bases and 8 bases, there was a span of 16 bases. This CDR3 has 14 amino acids. The CDR3 nucleotides are TGCGCCAGCAGTGATTACCCCCAGGGAACCGAAGCTTTCTTT. Encoded protein: CASSDYPQGTEAFF.

The V gene is TRBV5-1, the J gene TRBJ2-7; D gene ambiguous. The CDR3 is made up of 14 amino acids. V gave up 0 bases and J gave up 4 bases, with 11 bases separating them. The germline V gene encodes CDR1 SGHRS and CDR2 YFSETQ. The CDR3 bases are TGCGCCAGCAGCTTGGGACTGCAGAATTACGAGCAGTACTTC. It specifies CASSLGLQNYEQYF.

The chain is built from TRBV6-1 and TRBJ2-1; the D gene is possibly TRBD1 (6 bases). The CDR3 extends over 19 amino acids. With 3 bases removed from V and 0 bases from J, the gap between germline ends came to 21 bases. Germline CDR1 MNHNS, CDR2 SASEGT. DNA for the CDR3: TGTGCCAGCAGTGACCGGGCTTTCGGGACATTAAGCTCCTACAATGAGCAGTTCTTC. Translation gives CASSDRAFGTLSSYNEQFF.

This rearrangement joins TRBV19 to TRBJ1-1; D is perhaps TRBD1 (6 bases). Between the trimmed V and J ends, which lost 4 bases and 6 bases, there was a span of 15 bases. Germline CDR1 and CDR2: LNHDA and SQIVND (reference sequence). The CDR3 loop spans 14 amino acids. The DNA for the CDR3 is TGTGCCAGTAGTACAATACCACAGGGTTCTGAAGCTTTCTTT. Protein sequence: CASSTIPQGSEAFF.

The J gene is TRBJ1-2, the V gene TRBV19; the match to TRBD1 covers 8 bases. This CDR3 contains 17 residues. Germline V lookup: CDR1 LNHDA, CDR2 SQIVND (reference sequence). With V trimmed by 6 bases and J by 2 bases, 14 bases remained unmatched. The CDR3 bases are TGTGCCAGTAGCCCGTCTGGGACAGGCGAGCTAAACTATGGCTACACCTTC. Amino acids: CASSPSGTGELNYGYTF.

This chain joins TRBV10-3 and TRBJ2-4; TRBD2 is a possible D gene (6 bases). CDR3 length: 15 amino acids. The V gene lost 5 bases and the J gene lost 9 bases, with 20 bases spanning the gap. CDR1 is ENHRY and CDR2 is SYGVKD in the germline V gene. The CDR3: CAISSERARGGIQYF. CDR3 in DNA: TGTGCCATCAGTTCTGAGCGGGCTCGGGGTGGCATTCAGTACTTC.

This chain connects TRBV27 to TRBJ1-2, with D perhaps matching TRBD1 (6 bases). The length of the CDR3 is 14 residues. Germline values: CDR1 MNHEY, CDR2 SMNVEV (reference sequence). The V and J ends lost 0 bases and 8 bases respectively, with 13 bases between them. Here the CDR3 DNA reads TGTGCCAGCAGTTTATCTGGGGGCTGGGGGGGCTACACCTTC. Amino acids: CASSLSGGWGGYTF.

The chain couples TRBV19 to TRBJ2-1; tentatively, D is TRBD1 (5 bases). Germline CDR1 and CDR2: LNHDA and SQIVND (reference sequence). The CDR3 length is 13 residues. Trimming took off 5 bases at V and 6 bases at J, with 11 bases between the two ends. This chain's CDR3 is CASSGALVNEQFF. CDR3 DNA: TGTGCCAGTAGTGGGGCTCTCGTCAATGAGCAGTTCTTC.

The rearrangement links TRBV28 to TRBJ1-5, with 8 bases matching TRBD1. Germline V CDR1 and CDR2: MDHEN, SYDVKM. This CDR3 is built from 14 residues. The V and J ends lost 7 bases and 6 bases, in that order; junction bases with no gene match: 8. In nucleotides, the CDR3 is TGTGCCAGCATCGCAGGGGGCGAGGGTCAGCCCCAGCATTTT. Protein sequence: CASIAGGEGQPQHF.

V and J are TRBV3-1 (or the pseudogene TRBV3-2) and TRBJ2-5; 12 bases align to TRBD2. CDR3 length equals 19 residues. Germline values: CDR1 LGHDT, CDR2 YNNKEL (reference sequence). V shed 0 bases, J shed 0 bases, and the junction held 8 bases outside the gene matches. For the CDR3, the DNA is TGTGCCAGCAGCCAAGATGGTTCTAGCGGGGGGGTGTACCAAGAGACCCAGTACTTC. Protein product: CASSQDGSSGGVYQETQYF.

V usage is TRBV5-6 and J usage is TRBJ1-2, with D hard to call. CDR1 SGHDT and CDR2 YYEEEE come from the germline V gene. This CDR3 is built from 15 residues. Between the trimmed V and J ends, which lost 3 bases and 7 bases, there was a span of 19 bases. The CDR3 here is CASSSGPLGLGGYTF. The CDR3 bases are TGTGCCAGCAGCTCCGGACCTTTAGGACTCGGTGGCTACACCTTC. The whole variable domain, remainder taken from reference TRBV5-6 and TRBJ1-2, is DAGVTQSPTHLIKTRGQQVTLRCSPKSGHDTVSWYQQALGQGPQFIFQYYEEEERQRGNFPDRFSGHQFPNYSSELNVNALLLGDSALYLCASSSGPLGLGGYTFGSGTRLTVV.

The chain recombines TRBV27 with TRBJ2-2, with D perhaps TRBD1 (5 bases). The length of the CDR3 is 15 residues. The V gene lost 3 bases and the J gene lost 6 bases, with 14 bases spanning the gap. Germline V gene data show CDR1 as MNHEY and CDR2 as SMNVEV (reference sequence). Here the CDR3 reads CASSFLQGTAGELFF. DNA of the CDR3: TGTGCCAGCAGTTTTCTCCAGGGTACTGCCGGGGAGCTGTTTTTT.